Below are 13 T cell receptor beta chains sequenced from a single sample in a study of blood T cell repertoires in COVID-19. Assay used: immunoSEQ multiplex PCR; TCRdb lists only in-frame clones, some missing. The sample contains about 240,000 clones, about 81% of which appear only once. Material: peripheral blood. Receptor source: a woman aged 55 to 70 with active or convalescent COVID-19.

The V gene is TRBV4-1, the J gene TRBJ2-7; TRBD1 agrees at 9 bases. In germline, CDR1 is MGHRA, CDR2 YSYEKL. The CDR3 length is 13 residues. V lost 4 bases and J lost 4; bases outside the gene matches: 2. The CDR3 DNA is TGCGCCAGCAGCCCGGACAGGGGTTACGAGCAGTACTTC. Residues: CASSPDRGYEQYF.

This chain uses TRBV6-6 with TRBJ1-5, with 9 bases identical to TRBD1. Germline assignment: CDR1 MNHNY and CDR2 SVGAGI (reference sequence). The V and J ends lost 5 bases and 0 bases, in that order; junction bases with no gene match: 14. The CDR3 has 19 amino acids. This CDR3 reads CASSHTLDRGGYSNQPQHF. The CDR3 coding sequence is TGTGCCAGCAGTCACACACTCGACAGGGGGGGTTATAGCAATCAGCCCCAGCATTTT.

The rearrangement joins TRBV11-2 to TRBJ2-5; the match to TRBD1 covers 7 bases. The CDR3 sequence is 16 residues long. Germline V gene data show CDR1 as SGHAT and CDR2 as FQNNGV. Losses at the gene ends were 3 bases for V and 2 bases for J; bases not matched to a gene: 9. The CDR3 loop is CASSFGATGTQETQYF. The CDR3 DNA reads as TGTGCCAGCAGCTTTGGGGCGACAGGGACACAAGAGACCCAGTACTTC.

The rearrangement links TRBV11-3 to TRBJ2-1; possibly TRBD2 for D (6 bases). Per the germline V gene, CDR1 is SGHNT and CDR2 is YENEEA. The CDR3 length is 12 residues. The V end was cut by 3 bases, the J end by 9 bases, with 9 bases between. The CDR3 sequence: CASSLGGGEQFF. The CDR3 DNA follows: TGTGCCAGCAGCTTGGGGGGAGGTGAGCAGTTCTTC. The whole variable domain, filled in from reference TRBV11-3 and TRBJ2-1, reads EAGVVQSPRYKIIEKKQPVAFWCNPISGHNTLYWYLQNLGQGPELLIRYENEEAVDDSQLPKDRFSAERLKGVDSTLKIQPAELGDSAVYLCASSLGGGEQFFGPGTRLTVL.

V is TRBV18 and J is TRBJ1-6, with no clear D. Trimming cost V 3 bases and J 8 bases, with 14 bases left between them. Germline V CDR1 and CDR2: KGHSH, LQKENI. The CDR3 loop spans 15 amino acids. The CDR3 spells CASSPGRPGDSPLHF. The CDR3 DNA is TGTGCCAGCTCACCCGGGAGGCCCGGGGATTCACCCCTCCACTTT.

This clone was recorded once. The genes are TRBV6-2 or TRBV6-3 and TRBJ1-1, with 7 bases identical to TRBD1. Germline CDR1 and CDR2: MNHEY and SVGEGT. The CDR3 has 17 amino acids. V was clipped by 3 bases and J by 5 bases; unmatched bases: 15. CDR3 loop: CASSYYPARTGETEAFF. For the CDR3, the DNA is TGTGCCAGCAGTTATTACCCCGCGAGGACAGGTGAGACTGAAGCTTTCTTT.

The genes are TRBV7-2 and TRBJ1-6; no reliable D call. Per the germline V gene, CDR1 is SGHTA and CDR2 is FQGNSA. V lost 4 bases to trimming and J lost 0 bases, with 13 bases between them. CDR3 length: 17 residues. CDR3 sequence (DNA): TGTGCCAGCAGCTCCCCGGCGGAGAGCTCCTATAATTCACCCCTCCACTTT. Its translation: CASSSPAESSYNSPLHF.

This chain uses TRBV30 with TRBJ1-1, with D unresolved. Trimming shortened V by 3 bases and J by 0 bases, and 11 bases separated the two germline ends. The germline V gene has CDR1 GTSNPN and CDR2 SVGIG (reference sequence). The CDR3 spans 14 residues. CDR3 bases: TGTGCCTGGAGGAGGAAGGTCCTGAACACTGAAGCTTTCTTT. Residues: CAWRRKVLNTEAFF. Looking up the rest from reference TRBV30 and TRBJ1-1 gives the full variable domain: SQTIHQWPATLVQPVGSPLSLECTVEGTSNPNLYWYRQAAGRGLQLLFYSVGIGQISSEVPQNLSASRPQDRQFILSSKKLLLSDSGFYLCAWRRKVLNTEAFFGQGTRLTVV.

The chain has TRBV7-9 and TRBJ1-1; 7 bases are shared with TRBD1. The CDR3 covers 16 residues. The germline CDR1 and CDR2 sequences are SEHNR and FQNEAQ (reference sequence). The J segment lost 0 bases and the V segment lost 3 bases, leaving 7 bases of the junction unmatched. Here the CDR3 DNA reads TGTGCCAGCAGCTTCGACAGGGCCCCTCTGAACACTGAAGCTTTCTTT. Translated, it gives CASSFDRAPLNTEAFF. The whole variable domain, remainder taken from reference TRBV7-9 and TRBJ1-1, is DTGVSQNPRHKITKRGQNVTFRCDPISEHNRLYWYRQTLGQGPEFLTYFQNEAQLEKSRLLSDRFSAERPKGSFSTLEIQRTEQGDSAMYLCASSFDRAPLNTEAFFGQGTRLTVV.

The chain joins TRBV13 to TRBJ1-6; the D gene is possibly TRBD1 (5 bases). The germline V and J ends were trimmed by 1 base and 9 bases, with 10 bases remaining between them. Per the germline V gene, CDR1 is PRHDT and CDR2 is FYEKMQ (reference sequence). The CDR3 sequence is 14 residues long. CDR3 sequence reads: CASSLEGPGSPLHF. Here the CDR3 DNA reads TGTGCCAGCAGCTTAGAGGGGCCTGGTTCACCCCTCCACTTT.

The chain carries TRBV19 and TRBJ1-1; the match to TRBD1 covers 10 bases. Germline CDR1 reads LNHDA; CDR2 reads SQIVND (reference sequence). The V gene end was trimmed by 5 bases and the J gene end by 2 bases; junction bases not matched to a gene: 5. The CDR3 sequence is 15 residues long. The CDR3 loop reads CASSADRGPNTEAFF. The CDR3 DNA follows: TGTGCCAGTAGTGCCGACAGGGGGCCTAACACTGAAGCTTTCTTT.

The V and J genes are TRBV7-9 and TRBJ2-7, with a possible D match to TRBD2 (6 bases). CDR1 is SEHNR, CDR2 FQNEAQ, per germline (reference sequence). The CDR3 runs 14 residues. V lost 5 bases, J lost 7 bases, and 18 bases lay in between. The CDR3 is CASSPGLQTVEQYF. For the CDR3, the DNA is TGTGCCAGCAGCCCAGGACTACAAACCGTTGAGCAGTACTTC.

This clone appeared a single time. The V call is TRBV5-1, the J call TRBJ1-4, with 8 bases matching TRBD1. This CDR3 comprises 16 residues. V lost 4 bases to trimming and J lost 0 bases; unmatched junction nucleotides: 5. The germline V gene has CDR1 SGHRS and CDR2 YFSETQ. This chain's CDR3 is CASSLGQGATNEKLFF. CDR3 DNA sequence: TGCGCCAGCAGCCTCGGACAGGGAGCAACTAATGAAAAACTGTTTTTT.